The rows below give T cell receptor beta chains drawn from one sample of a study of CD8+CD57+ T cells in acquired aplastic anemia. One entry per CDR3 protein, called by TCRdb with MiXCR from the reads. Among 150,000 to 200,000 distinct CDR3 sequences listed, 35% to 55% were seen once. Sequencing was done on a sample of sorted CD4+, CD8+, or CD8+CD57+ T cells (not recorded which) from PBMCs. The receptors were sampled from a human donor in good health. The CDR3 runs from the conserved cysteine through the conserved F or W. Each record gives: clone size, V gene, D gene, J gene, CDR3 DNA, CDR3 protein. D genes are given only for firm matches. Rows may omit the clone size; those that give it use once, few, many or a size class.

>NA|TRBV6-2/TRBV6-3|TRBD1|TRBJ2-3
TGTGCCAGCAGTTTCTTCCGGGACAGAGATACGCAGTATTTT
CASSFFRDRDTQYF
>many|TRBV7-3|NA|TRBJ2-3
TGTGCCAGCAGCTCCGACGGGGTCACAGATACGCAGTATTTT
CASSSDGVTDTQYF
>many|TRBV20-1|TRBD1|TRBJ2-7
TGCAGTGCTGTTCAAACCGGGACAGGGTACCACGAGCAGTACTTC
CSAVQTGTGYHEQYF
>NA|TRBV30|NA|TRBJ2-1
TGTGCCTGGAGTGTTCAATACGGGAGCAATGAGCAGTTCTTC
CAWSVQYGSNEQFF
>NA|TRBV30|TRBD1|TRBJ2-7
TGTGCCTGGAGTATTCAGGGGGCGCGTGAGCAGTACTTC
CAWSIQGAREQYF
>NA|TRBV28|NA|TRBJ2-2
TGTGCCAGCAGCCCGGGTCGACGGACCGGGGAGCTGTTTTTT
CASSPGRRTGELFF
>few|TRBV7-3|NA|TRBJ2-1
TGTGCCAGCAGCGGCGCCGACGGTGAGCAGTTCTTC
CASSGADGEQFF
>few|TRBV5-4|NA|TRBJ2-5
TGTGCCAGCAGCCGCGGGGCTCCCCAAGAGACCCAGTACTTC
CASSRGAPQETQYF
>NA|TRBV5-1|TRBD2|TRBJ2-7
TGCGCCAGCAGCTCGCCCGGGACTAGGGCCTACGAGCAGTACTTC
CASSSPGTRAYEQYF
>NA|TRBV29-1|NA|TRBJ1-2
TGCAGCGTTGATGCTGGAGTAGAAGATAACTATGGCTACACCTTC
CSVDAGVEDNYGYTF
>few|TRBV27|NA|TRBJ2-7
TGTGCCAGCAGCACCGTCCGGGGTTACGAGCAGTACTTC
CASSTVRGYEQYF
>NA|TRBV25-1|TRBD1|TRBJ1-2
TGTGCCAGCAGTCGGACAGGGGTCGAGGGCTACACCTTC
CASSRTGVEGYTF
>NA|TRBV28|TRBD1|TRBJ2-7
TGTGCCAGCAGTTTAGTCGGTGGCAGGGGGCAAGAAGAGCAGTACTTC
CASSLVGGRGQEEQYF
>many|TRBV29-1|TRBD1|TRBJ1-5
TGCAGCGTTGCAGGGGGCTTTAGCAATCAGCCCCAGCATTTT
CSVAGGFSNQPQHF
>NA|TRBV5-1|NA|TRBJ1-2
TGCGCCAGCAGCTTGGAGGATCTCTCTGGCTACACCTTC
CASSLEDLSGYTF
>once|TRBV5-1|NA|TRBJ2-7
TGCGCCAGCAGCACCGAAACGGGGGCGCGAGGAGAGCAGTACTTC
CASSTETGARGEQYF
>NA|TRBV29-1|NA|TRBJ1-1
TGCAGCGTTAGCCAGGGGACTGAAGCTTTCTTT
CSVSQGTEAFF
>once|TRBV20-1|NA|TRBJ2-7
TGCAGTGCTAGAATCGTGGGGGGCCGGTACGAGCAGTACTTC
CSARIVGGRYEQYF
>NA|TRBV30|NA|TRBJ2-1
TGTGCCTGGAGTGACTTGGGCGATGAGCAGTTCTTC
CAWSDLGDEQFF
>NA|TRBV15|NA|TRBJ2-7
TGTGCCACCAGCGGGGGACACAACTACGAGCAGTACTTC
CATSGGHNYEQYF
>many|TRBV2|NA|TRBJ2-5
TGTGCCAGCAGTGGTGGCAGGAGCGTAGAGACCCAGTACTTC
CASSGGRSVETQYF
>NA|TRBV24-1|NA|TRBJ2-5
TGTGCCCCCAGTGATGCGGACGGACAAGAGACCCAGTACTTC
CAPSDADGQETQYF
>NA|TRBV10-3|TRBD2|TRBJ2-3
TGTGCCATCAGCTTAGCGGGGAAGGCCCCAGATACGCAGTATTTT
CAISLAGKAPDTQYF
>NA|TRBV7-9|NA|TRBJ1-1
TGTGCCAGCAGCTTGGGGAGTGTATTATGGGCCACTGAAGCTTTCTTT
CASSLGSVLWATEAFF
>NA|TRBV20-1|NA|TRBJ2-5
TGCAGTGCTAGAGCGCGTAGACGGCCGGATCAAGAGACCCAGTACTTC
CSARARRRPDQETQYF
>few|TRBV6-1|NA|TRBJ1-1
TGTGCCAGCATCGTCGACCCCACAAGACTCCGGGGGGATGAAGCTTTCTTT
CASIVDPTRLRGDEAFF
>few|TRBV2|NA|TRBJ1-1
TGTGCCAGCAGGAGGTCGGTCGGGCGTGATGTTGAAGCTTTCTTT
CASRRSVGRDVEAFF
>NA|TRBV5-1|NA|TRBJ1-6
TGCGCCAGCAGCCGGTCGGGCTCCTACAATTCACCCCTCCACTTT
CASSRSGSYNSPLHF
>few|TRBV2|NA|TRBJ2-7
TGTGCCAGCGCGACACTCTCCTACGAGCAGTACTTC
CASATLSYEQYF
>once|TRBV9|NA|TRBJ2-3
TGTGCCAGCAGCCAACAATTTAGCACAGATACGCAGTATTTT
CASSQQFSTDTQYF
>NA|TRBV5-8|TRBD2|TRBJ2-5
TGTGCCAGCAGCCCGTTGACTAGCGGCCAAGAGACCCAGTACTTC
CASSPLTSGQETQYF
>NA|TRBV24-1|TRBD1|TRBJ1-2
TGTGCCACCAGTGAAGCAGGGGGCGAACCTAATGGCTACACCTTC
CATSEAGGEPNGYTF
>NA|TRBV11-3|NA|TRBJ1-1
TGTGCCAGCACCCTCGCGGCAACCATGAACACTGAAGCTCTCTTT
CASTLAATMNTEALF
>few|TRBV18|NA|TRBJ2-5
TGTGCCAGCTCACCACCGATGGAGACCCAGTACTTC
CASSPPMETQYF
>many|TRBV20-1|NA|TRBJ1-1
TGCAGTGCTAGACAGACAGCTTCTAACACTGAAGCTTTCTTT
CSARQTASNTEAFF
>NA|TRBV10-3|NA|TRBJ2-7
TGTGCCATCAGTGATACCTCCTACGAGCAGTACTTC
CAISDTSYEQYF
>many|TRBV19|NA|TRBJ2-7
TGTGCCAGTAGAGGGGGGCTCTCCTACGAGCAGTACTTC
CASRGGLSYEQYF
>NA|TRBV2|NA|TRBJ2-2
TGTGCCAGCAGTGATTTAGGGGTACGGGAGCTGTTTTTT
CASSDLGVRELFF
>many|TRBV12-3/TRBV12-4|NA|TRBJ2-5
TGTGCCAGCAGTTTAGGGGGGGCCCGGGCAACACAAACCCAGTACTTC
CASSLGGARATQTQYF
>many|TRBV2|TRBD2|TRBJ2-3
TGTGCCAGCAGGGCCGGGACTAGCTCTCCAGATACGCAGTATTTT
CASRAGTSSPDTQYF
>NA|TRBV19|NA|TRBJ1-2
TGTGCCAGTAGTATAGACGGCAGACGTAACTATGGCTACACCTTC
CASSIDGRRNYGYTF
>NA|TRBV7-2|NA|TRBJ2-5
TGTGCCAGCAGCTTACGGGACCCGAGTCAGGAGACCCAGTACTTC
CASSLRDPSQETQYF
>NA|TRBV28|TRBD1|TRBJ2-1
TGTGCCAGCAGTTTTCAAGGACCACCCGGGACAGGGACAGTCTTC
CASSFQGPPGTGTVF
>few|TRBV18|NA|TRBJ2-3
TGTGCCAGCTCACCACGCAAGGAGGCAGATACGCAGTATTTT
CASSPRKEADTQYF
>many|TRBV19|NA|TRBJ1-1
TGTGCCAGTAGTGAGGGCAGTATGAACACTGAAGCTTTCTTT
CASSEGSMNTEAFF
>NA|TRBV29-1|NA|TRBJ2-3
TGCAGCGTTGGTTTACGGATTAGCACAGATACGCAGTATTTT
CSVGLRISTDTQYF
>NA|TRBV19|TRBD1|TRBJ1-2
TGTGCCAGTAGTATCCGGCGGCAGGGGGAAGGCTACACCTTC
CASSIRRQGEGYTF
>many|TRBV20-1|NA|TRBJ1-3
TGCAGTGCTCGGAGTCCAGGGGGAAACACCATATATTTT
CSARSPGGNTIYF
>many|TRBV4-2|NA|TRBJ1-1
TGTGCCAGCACCCCCCTGGGAGGCACTGAAGCTTTCTTT
CASTPLGGTEAFF
>NA|TRBV20-1|NA|TRBJ2-1
TGCAGTGCTAGAGCCCGACCCGGGACCAAGTTCTTC
CSARARPGTKFF
>NA|TRBV9|NA|TRBJ2-7
TGTGCCAGCAGCGTAGATCCAGTTACCTACGAGCAGTACTTC
CASSVDPVTYEQYF
>NA|TRBV6-1|TRBD1|TRBJ1-5
TGTGCCAGCAGCCCCCGGGACAGGGGGCTTCAGCCCCAGCATTTT
CASSPRDRGLQPQHF
>NA|TRBV5-6|NA|TRBJ1-2
TGTGCCAGCAGCTTGCGCGACTCGGGGCAGATACTCTATGGCTACACCTTC
CASSLRDSGQILYGYTF
>NA|TRBV19|TRBD2|TRBJ2-7
TGTGCCAGTAGCATAGCGGGGTCGACCTACGAGCAGTACTTC
CASSIAGSTYEQYF
>many|TRBV19|NA|TRBJ1-2
TGTGCCAGTAGTATGGTCCGGGGCCAATACTATGGCTACACCTTC
CASSMVRGQYYGYTF
>NA|TRBV19|TRBD1|TRBJ2-7
TGTGCCAGTGGACAGGGGGAGCGCTACGAGCAGTACTTC
CASGQGERYEQYF
>many|TRBV13|NA|TRBJ2-1
TGTGCCAGCAGCCTAGACAGTAGTAGTGGGAATGAGCAGTTCTTC
CASSLDSSSGNEQFF
>NA|TRBV10-3|TRBD1|TRBJ2-7
TGTGCCATCAGGCGCCCGGGACAGGGGGTTTACGAGCAGTACTTC
CAIRRPGQGVYEQYF
>NA|TRBV6-1|TRBD1|TRBJ1-5
TGTGCCAGCAGTGGGGGACAGGGGGCCGGGCAGCCCCAGCATTTT
CASSGGQGAGQPQHF